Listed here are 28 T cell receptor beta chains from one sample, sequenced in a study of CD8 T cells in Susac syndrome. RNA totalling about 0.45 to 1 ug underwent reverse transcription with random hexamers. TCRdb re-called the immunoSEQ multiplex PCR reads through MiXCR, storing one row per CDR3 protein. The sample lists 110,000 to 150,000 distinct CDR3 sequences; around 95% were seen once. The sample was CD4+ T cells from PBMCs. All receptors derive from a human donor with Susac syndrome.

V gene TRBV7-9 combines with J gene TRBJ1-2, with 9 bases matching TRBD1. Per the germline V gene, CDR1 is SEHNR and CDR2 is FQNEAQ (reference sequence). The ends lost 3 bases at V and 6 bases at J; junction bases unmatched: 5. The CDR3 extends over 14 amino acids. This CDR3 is CASSFETGGNGYTF. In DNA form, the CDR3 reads TGTGCCAGCAGCTTCGAGACAGGGGGTAATGGCTACACCTTC.

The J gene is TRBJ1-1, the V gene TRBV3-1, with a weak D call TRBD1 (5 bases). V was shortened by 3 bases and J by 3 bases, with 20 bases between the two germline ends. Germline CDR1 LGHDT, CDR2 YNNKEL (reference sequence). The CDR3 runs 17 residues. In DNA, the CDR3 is TGTGCCAGCAGCCATACTGGGACCTACAATTGGGACACTGAAGCTTTCTTT. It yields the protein CASSHTGTYNWDTEAFF.

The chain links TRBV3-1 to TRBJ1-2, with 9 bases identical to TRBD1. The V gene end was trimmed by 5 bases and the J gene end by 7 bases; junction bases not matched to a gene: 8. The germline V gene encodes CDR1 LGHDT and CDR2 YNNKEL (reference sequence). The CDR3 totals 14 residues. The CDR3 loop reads CASSDPGQGSGYTF. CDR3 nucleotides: TGTGCCAGCAGCGACCCGGGACAGGGCTCTGGCTACACCTTC.

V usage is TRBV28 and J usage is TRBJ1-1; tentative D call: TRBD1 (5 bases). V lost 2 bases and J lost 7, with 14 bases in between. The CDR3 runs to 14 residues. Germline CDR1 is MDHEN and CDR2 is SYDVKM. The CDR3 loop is CASSLKGRDGEAFF. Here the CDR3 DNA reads TGTGCCAGCAGTTTAAAGGGCAGGGATGGTGAAGCTTTCTTT.

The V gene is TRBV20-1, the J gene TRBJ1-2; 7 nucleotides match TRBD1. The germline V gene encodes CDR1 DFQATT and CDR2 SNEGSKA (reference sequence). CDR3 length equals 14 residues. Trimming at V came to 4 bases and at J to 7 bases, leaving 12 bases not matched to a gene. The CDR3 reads CSATRTGRVFGYTF. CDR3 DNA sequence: TGCAGTGCTACCCGGACAGGCCGGGTCTTTGGCTACACCTTC.

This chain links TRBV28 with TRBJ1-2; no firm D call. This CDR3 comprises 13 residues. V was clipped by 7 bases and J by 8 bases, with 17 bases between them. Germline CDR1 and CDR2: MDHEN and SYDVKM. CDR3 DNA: TGTGCCAGCACCCCCGACGGTCTTGAGGGCTACACCTTC. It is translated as CASTPDGLEGYTF.

This CDR3 is CASRDRQGMNTEAFF. The CDR3 nucleotides read TGTGCCAGCAGGGACCGACAGGGTATGAACACTGAAGCTTTCTTT. The gene calls are TRBV14 and TRBJ1-1, with 7 positions matching TRBD1. V lost 6 bases, J lost 0 bases, and 7 bases stayed unmatched. The CDR3 extends over 15 amino acids. Germline-derived CDR1 and CDR2 are SGHDN and FVKESK. Filled out from reference TRBV14 and TRBJ1-1, the complete variable domain reads EAGVTQFPSHSVIEKGQTVTLRCDPISGHDNLYWYRRVMGKEIKFLLHFVKESKQDESGMPNNRFLAERTGGTYSTLKVQPAELEDSGVYFCASRDRQGMNTEAFFGQGTRLTVV.

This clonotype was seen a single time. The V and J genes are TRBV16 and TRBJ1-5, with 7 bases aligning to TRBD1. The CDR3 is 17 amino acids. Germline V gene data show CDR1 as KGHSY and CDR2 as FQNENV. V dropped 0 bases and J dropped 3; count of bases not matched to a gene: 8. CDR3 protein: CASSQSRQGVNNQPQHF. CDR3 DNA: TGTGCCAGCAGCCAATCGCGGCAGGGGGTTAACAATCAGCCCCAGCATTTT.

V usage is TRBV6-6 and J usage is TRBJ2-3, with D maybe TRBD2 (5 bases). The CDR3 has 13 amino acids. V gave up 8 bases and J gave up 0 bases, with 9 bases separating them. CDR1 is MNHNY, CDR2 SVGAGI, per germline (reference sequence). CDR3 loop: CASAGQSTDTQYF. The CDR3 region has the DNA TGTGCCAGCGCGGGCCAGAGCACAGATACGCAGTATTTT.

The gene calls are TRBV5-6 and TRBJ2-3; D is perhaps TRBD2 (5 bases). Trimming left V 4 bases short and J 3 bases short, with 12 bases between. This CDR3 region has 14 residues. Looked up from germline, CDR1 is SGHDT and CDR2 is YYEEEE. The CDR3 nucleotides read TGTGCCAGCAGCGTCGGAATAGCGACAGATACGCAGTATTTT. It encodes CASSVGIATDTQYF.

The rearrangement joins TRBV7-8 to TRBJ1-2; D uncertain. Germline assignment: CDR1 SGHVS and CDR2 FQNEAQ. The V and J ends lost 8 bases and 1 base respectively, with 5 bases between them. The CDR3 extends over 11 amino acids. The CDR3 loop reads CASSGNYGYTF. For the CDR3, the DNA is TGTGCCAGCTCCGGTAACTATGGCTACACCTTC.

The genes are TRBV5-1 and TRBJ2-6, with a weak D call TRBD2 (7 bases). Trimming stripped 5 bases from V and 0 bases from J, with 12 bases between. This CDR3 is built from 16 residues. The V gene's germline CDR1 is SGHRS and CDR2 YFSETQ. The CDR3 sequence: CASSRGAASGANVLTF. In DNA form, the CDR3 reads TGCGCCAGCAGTCGGGGGGCAGCCTCTGGGGCCAACGTCCTGACTTTC.

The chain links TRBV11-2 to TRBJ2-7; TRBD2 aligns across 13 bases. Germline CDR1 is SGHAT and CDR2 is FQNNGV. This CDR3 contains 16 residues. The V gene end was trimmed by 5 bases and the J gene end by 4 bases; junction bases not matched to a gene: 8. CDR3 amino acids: CASSPSGTSGVYEQYF. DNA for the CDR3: TGTGCCAGCAGCCCCTCGGGGACTAGCGGGGTTTACGAGCAGTACTTC.

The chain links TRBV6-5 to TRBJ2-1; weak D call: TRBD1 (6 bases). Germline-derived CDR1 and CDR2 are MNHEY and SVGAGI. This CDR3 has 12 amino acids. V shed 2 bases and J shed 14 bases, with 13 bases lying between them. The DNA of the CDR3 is TGTGCCAGCAGTTACCCGGGACCAGGGGAGTTCTTC. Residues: CASSYPGPGEFF.

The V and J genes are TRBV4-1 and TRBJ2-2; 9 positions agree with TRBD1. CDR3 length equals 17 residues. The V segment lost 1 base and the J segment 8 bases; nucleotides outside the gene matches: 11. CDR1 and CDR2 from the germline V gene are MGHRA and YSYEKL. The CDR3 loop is CASSQARGTGLSGELFF. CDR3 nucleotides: TGCGCCAGCAGCCAAGCTCGCGGGACAGGGTTATCGGGGGAGCTGTTTTTT.

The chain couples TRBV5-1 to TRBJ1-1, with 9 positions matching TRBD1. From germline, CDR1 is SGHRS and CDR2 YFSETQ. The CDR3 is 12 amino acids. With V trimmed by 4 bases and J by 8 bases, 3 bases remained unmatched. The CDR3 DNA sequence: TGCGCCAGCAGCAGGGGACAGGGAGAAGCTTTCTTT. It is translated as CASSRGQGEAFF.

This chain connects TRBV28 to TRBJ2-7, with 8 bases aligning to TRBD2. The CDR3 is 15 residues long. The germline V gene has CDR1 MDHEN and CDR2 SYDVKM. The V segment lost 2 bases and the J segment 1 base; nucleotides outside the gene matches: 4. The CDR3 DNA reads TGTGCCAGCAGTTTAAGGAGCGGGGGATCCTACGAGCAGTACTTC. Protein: CASSLRSGGSYEQYF.

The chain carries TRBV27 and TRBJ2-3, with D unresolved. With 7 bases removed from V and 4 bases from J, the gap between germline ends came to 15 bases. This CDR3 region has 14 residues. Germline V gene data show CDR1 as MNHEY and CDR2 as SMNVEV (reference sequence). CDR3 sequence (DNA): TGTGCCAGCAAAAAGTCGGATCGGGCAGATACGCAGTATTTT. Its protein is CASKKSDRADTQYF.

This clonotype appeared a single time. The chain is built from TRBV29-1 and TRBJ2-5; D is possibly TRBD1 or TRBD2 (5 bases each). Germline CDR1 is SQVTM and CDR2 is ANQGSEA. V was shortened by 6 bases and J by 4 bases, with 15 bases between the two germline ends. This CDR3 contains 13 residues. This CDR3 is CSVGWGTGETQYF. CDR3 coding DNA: TGCAGCGTCGGGTGGGGGACCGGAGAGACCCAGTACTTC.

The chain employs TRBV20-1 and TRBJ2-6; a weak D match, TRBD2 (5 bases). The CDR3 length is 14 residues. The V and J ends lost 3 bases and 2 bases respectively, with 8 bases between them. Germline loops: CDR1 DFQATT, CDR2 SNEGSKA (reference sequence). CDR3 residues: CSASAGTGANVLTF. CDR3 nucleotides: TGCAGTGCTAGCGCGGGCACTGGGGCCAACGTCCTGACTTTC.

Here the CDR3 DNA reads TGTGCCAGCAGTCTTCGTCCCCCTGGGGACGGCTACACCTTC. It encodes CASSLRPPGDGYTF. The chain has TRBV12-3 or TRBV12-4 and TRBJ1-2, with D possibly being TRBD1 (5 bases). The germline V and J ends were trimmed by 5 bases and 8 bases, with 18 bases remaining between them. The length of the CDR3 is 14 residues.

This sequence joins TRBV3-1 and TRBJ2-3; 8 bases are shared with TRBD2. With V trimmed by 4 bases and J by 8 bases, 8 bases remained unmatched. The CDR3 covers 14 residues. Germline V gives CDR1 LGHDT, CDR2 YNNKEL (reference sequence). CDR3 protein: CASSPRTSPATQYF. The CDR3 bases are TGTGCCAGCAGCCCCCGGACTAGCCCAGCTACGCAGTATTTT.

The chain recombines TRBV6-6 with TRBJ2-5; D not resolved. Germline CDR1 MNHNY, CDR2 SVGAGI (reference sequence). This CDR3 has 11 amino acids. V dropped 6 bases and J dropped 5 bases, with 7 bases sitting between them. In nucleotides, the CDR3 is TGTGCCAGCAGCCGCTATGAGACCCAGTACTTC. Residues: CASSRYETQYF.

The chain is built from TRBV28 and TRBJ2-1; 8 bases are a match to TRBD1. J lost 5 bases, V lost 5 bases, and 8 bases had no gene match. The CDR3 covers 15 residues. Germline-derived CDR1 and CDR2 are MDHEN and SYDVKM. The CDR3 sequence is CASSLDRAGNNEQFF. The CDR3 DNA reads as TGTGCCAGCAGTCTGGACAGGGCAGGGAACAATGAGCAGTTCTTC.

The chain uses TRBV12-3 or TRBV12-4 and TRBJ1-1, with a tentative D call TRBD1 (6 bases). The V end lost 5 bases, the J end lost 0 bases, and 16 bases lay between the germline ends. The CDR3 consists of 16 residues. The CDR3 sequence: CASSDAGALMNTEAFF. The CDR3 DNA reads TGTGCCAGCAGTGACGCAGGGGCCCTCATGAACACTGAAGCTTTCTTT.

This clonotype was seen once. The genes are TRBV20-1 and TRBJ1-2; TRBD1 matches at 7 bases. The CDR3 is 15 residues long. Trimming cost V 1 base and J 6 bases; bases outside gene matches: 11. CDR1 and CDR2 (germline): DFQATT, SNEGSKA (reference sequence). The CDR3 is CSARAELIQGNGYTF. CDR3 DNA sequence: TGCAGTGCTAGAGCCGAACTGATACAGGGGAATGGCTACACCTTC.

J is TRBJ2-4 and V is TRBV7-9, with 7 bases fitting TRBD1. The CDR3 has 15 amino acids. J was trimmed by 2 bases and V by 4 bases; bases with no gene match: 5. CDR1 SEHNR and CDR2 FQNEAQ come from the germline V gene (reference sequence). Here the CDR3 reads CASSSGTATKNIQYF. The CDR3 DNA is TGTGCCAGCAGCTCCGGGACAGCTACCAAAAACATTCAGTACTTC.

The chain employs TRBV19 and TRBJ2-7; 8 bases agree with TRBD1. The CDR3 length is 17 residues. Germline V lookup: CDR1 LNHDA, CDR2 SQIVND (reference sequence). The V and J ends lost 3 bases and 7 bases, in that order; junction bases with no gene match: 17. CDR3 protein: CASSIGQGAVSAPEQYF. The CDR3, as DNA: TGTGCCAGTAGTATTGGTCAGGGGGCGGTATCCGCTCCAGAGCAGTACTTC. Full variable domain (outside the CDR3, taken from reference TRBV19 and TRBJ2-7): DGGITQSPKYLFRKEGQNVTLSCEQNLNHDAMYWYRQDPGQGLRLIYYSQIVNDFQKGDIAEGYSVSREKKESFPLTVTSAQKNPTAFYLCASSIGQGAVSAPEQYFGPGTRLTVT.